This note documents a single T cell receptor beta chain sequence. Authors' data handling: Counts of nucleated cells, estimated from reference gene primer amplification, were obtained. The method was immunoSEQ multiplex PCR; TCRdb's version includes in-frame clones alone and lacks a portion of them. V and J calls and clone size are given by that table; D and trimming were obtained from the DNA. The sample includes 150,000 to 200,000 clones, roughly four fifths of them seen just once. These data are taken from a study of blood T cell repertoires in COVID-19. Study summary: T cells, B-cell-depleted T cells, or PBMCs supplied cDNA or gDNA.

The sample taken for sequencing was peripheral blood. The TCR comes from a human donor in a cohort sampled during active COVID-19.

The CDR3 loop is CASSRTSGEQYF. CDR3 DNA: TGTGCCAGCAGCAGGACTAGCGGGGAGCAGTACTTC. The chain joins TRBV11-2 to TRBJ2-7, with 11 bases identical to TRBD2. Germline V gene data show CDR1 as SGHAT and CDR2 as FQNNGV. Trimming removed 5 bases from V and 7 bases from J; junction bases left unmatched: 1. The CDR3 spans 12 residues.